This TCR beta chain was identified during a study of Graves' ophthalmopathy and Graves' hyperthyroidism. The TCR beta CDR3 regions underwent amplification from RNA transcripts. Second-round multiplex PCR came after first-round RT-PCR with HTBI primers. Via MiXCR, TCRdb re-called the multiplex PCR reads, giving one row per CDR3 protein. The sample records some 150,000 distinct CDR3 sequences, approximately 40% being singletons. V gave up 3 bases and J gave up 5 bases, with 13 bases separating them. The CDR3 loop spans 14 amino acids. From germline, CDR1 is MNHEY and CDR2 SMNVEV (reference sequence). The sequence came from a man aged 25 to 40 with Graves' ophthalmopathy. The chain carries TRBV27 and TRBJ1-1; D gene ambiguous. The sample was peripheral blood. The CDR3 is CASSLMSEGTEAFF. The CDR3 nucleotides read TGTGCCAGCAGTTTGATGTCGGAGGGAACTGAAGCTTTCTTT.